These T cell receptor beta chains were read from a single sample in a study of blood T cell repertoires in COVID-19. Data came from immunoSEQ multiplex PCR; TCRdb stores just in-frame clones and leaves some out. The sample lists 190,000 or so clones; 87% were seen once. Sequenced sample: PBMCs or T cells enriched from blood (not recorded which). The receptors originated from a man aged 18 to 29 with acute COVID-19. Both conserved end residues are part of each CDR3. A D gene is named only where the DNA matches it firmly. A row's size may be missing; if present it is once, few, many or a size class.

TRBJ2-3,TRBD2,TRBV4-3,once,TGCGCCAGCAGCCAAGATGATCCTAGCGGGAGAACAGATACGCAGTATTTT,CASSQDDPSGRTDTQYF
TRBJ1-2,TRBD1,TRBV7-9,.,TGTGCCAGCAGCACAGGGACAGTGAGAGAGGACTATGGCTACACCTTC,CASSTGTVREDYGYTF
TRBJ2-1,.,TRBV7-6,few,TGTGCCAGCAGCTTAGGCCCTAGCCGGTACAATGAGCAGTTCTTC,CASSLGPSRYNEQFF
TRBJ1-1,.,TRBV12-3/TRBV12-4,.,TGTGCCAGCAGTTTCAGGGGATACACTGAAGCTTTCTTT,CASSFRGYTEAFF
TRBJ1-6,TRBD1,TRBV7-6,.,TGTGCCAGCAGCACCGCGGGACAGGGCTTTAATTCACCCCTCCACTTT,CASSTAGQGFNSPLHF
TRBJ2-3,.,TRBV10-3,few,TGTGCCATCAGTGACTCCACAACAGGCGTAGATACGCAGTATTTT,CAISDSTTGVDTQYF
TRBJ2-7,.,TRBV28,.,TGTGCCAGCAGTGTACCGGGACAATTATACGAGCAGTACTTC,CASSVPGQLYEQYF
TRBJ1-2,.,TRBV19,.,TGTGCCAGTAGTGGGGGGAGCGGGAGATTAACTATGGCTAGGACCTTC,CASSGGSGRLTMARTF
TRBJ2-1,TRBD2,TRBV18,few,TGTGCCAGCTCACCCGGATTGATAGCGGGAGGCAATGAGCAGTTCTTC,CASSPGLIAGGNEQFF
TRBJ2-1,TRBD1,TRBV6-1,.,TGTGCCAGCAGTGACCACAGGGGGCGTCGTAACAATGAGCAGTTCTTC,CASSDHRGRRNNEQFF
TRBJ2-3,.,TRBV15,.,TGTGCCACCAGCAGAGATTCTCCACTAGCCAGCCAGGATACGCAGTATTTT,CATSRDSPLASQDTQYF
TRBJ2-3,.,TRBV6-2/TRBV6-3,.,TGTGCCAGCAGCGTCGGGGGGACACTCACAGATACGCAGTATTTT,CASSVGGTLTDTQYF
TRBJ1-4,.,TRBV19,.,TGTGCCAGTAGTTCGGGACTTCTTACAACTAATGAAAAACTGTTTTTT,CASSSGLLTTNEKLFF
TRBJ2-7,TRBD2,TRBV7-8,once,TGTGCCAGCAGCTTATGGTCACTAGCGGGCTCCTACGAGCAGTACTTC,CASSLWSLAGSYEQYF
TRBJ2-7,TRBD1,TRBV5-4,few,TGTGCCAGCAGCTTTGGGACAGGAGATTACGAGCAGTACTTC,CASSFGTGDYEQYF
TRBJ2-1,TRBD2,TRBV5-4,.,TGTGCCAGCAGCGCTTGGCGGCTAGCGGGCCAGAATGAGCAGTTCTTC,CASSAWRLAGQNEQFF
TRBJ1-6,.,TRBV4-2,.,TGTGCCAGCAGCCAAGAACTAAAGGAAAATTCACCCCTCCACTTT,CASSQELKENSPLHF
TRBJ2-6,.,TRBV28,.,TGTGCCAGCAGTTGGGCTGAGGGCGGAAGCTTAGGTGGGGCCAACGTCCTGACTTTC,CASSWAEGGSLGGANVLTF
TRBJ1-2,.,TRBV19,few,TGTGCCAGTACAGGGCAGGGAACAAACGGCTACACCTTC,CASTGQGTNGYTF
TRBJ2-5,TRBD2,TRBV6-1,.,TGTGCCAGCAGTGTTGCTAGCGGGAGGGCCCTCGGTGAGGAGACCCAGTACTTC,CASSVASGRALGEETQYF
TRBJ2-7,.,TRBV6-5,.,TGTGCCAGCAACGGGGTGGCCGACGAGCAGTACTTC,CASNGVADEQYF
TRBJ2-5,.,TRBV28,.,TGTGCCAGCAGTTCGGGTGGAGTCCCACAAGAGACCCAGTACTTC,CASSSGGVPQETQYF
TRBJ1-5,TRBD1,TRBV28,.,TGTGCCAGCAACCCCGACAGGGGTCGGAGCAATCAGCCCCAGCATTTT,CASNPDRGRSNQPQHF
TRBJ1-5,TRBD1,TRBV30,.,TGTGCCTGGAGTGCAAGAGGAGGGGGCGGTCAGCCCCAGCATTTT,CAWSARGGGGQPQHF
TRBJ1-4,TRBD1,TRBV27,.,TGTGCCAGCAGCACCGGGACAGGGGTCGAAAAACTGTTTTTT,CASSTGTGVEKLFF
TRBJ1-2,TRBD1,TRBV28,once,TGTGCCAGCAGTTTCCCCGGGACCAGGGGGGGCTACACCTTC,CASSFPGTRGGYTF
TRBJ2-1,TRBD2,TRBV2,.,TGTGCCAGCAGGATATCCGGGACTAGCGGGAATTTTTTCTTCTTC,CASRISGTSGNFFFF
TRBJ2-3,TRBD2,TRBV7-2,once,TGTGCCAGCAGCTCAACGCCGGGACTAGCGGGAGGGGATACGCAGTATTTT,CASSSTPGLAGGDTQYF
TRBJ2-1,.,TRBV4-1,.,TGCGCCAGCAGCCACCAAGCGGACCTCTCCTACAATGAGCAGTTCTTC,CASSHQADLSYNEQFF
TRBJ2-2,.,TRBV25-1,.,TGTGCCAGCAGTTCCCGCGGCGGGGAGCTGTTTTTT,CASSSRGGELFF
TRBJ2-1,.,TRBV7-9,.,TGTGCCAGCAGCTCCGACAGTCTCGATGAGCAGTTCTTC,CASSSDSLDEQFF